Below, 2 T cell receptor beta chains from the same sample are listed, as sequenced in a study of T cell responses to AZD1222 COVID-19 vaccine (dated by TCRdb to about 2021). To prepare the library, the immunoSEQ multiplex PCR assay was applied. Imported from immuneACCESS, the table was reduced by TCRdb to in-frame sequences with V and J called. These copies leave out some clones; in studies compared against another copy, an unresolved V gene accounts for under half, and the cause of the remainder is not known. Here the sample has about 120,000 clones; roughly nine tenths occur a single time. The top ten constitute about 1.6% of the sample. The time point label for this specimen denotes: about 28 days (+/-7) after the second vaccine dose. This specimen was peripheral blood, taken 28 days after the second AZD1222 dose. These receptor sequences come from an adult who received the AZD1222 COVID-19 vaccine.

The rearrangement joins TRBV12-3 or TRBV12-4 to TRBJ2-5; D gene unclear. Trimming stripped 5 bases from V and 2 bases from J, with 3 bases between. CDR3 size: 11 residues. CDR3 in amino acids: CASSGQETQYF. DNA for the CDR3: TGTGCCAGCAGTGGTCAAGAGACCCAGTACTTC.

The genes are TRBV11-2 and TRBJ1-1; no reliable D call. CDR3 length equals 16 residues. Per the germline V gene, CDR1 is SGHAT and CDR2 is FQNNGV. Trimming removed 1 base from V and 3 bases from J, with 15 bases in between. DNA for the CDR3: TGTGCCAGCAGCTTAGGCACGGCACAATATTACACTGAAGCTTTCTTT. Its protein is CASSLGTAQYYTEAFF.